This T cell receptor beta chain was found in a study of T cell responses to AZD1222 COVID-19 vaccine. Overall study: Pooled together were second doses at about 4 or about 12 weeks.

Profiled with immunoSEQ multiplex PCR; TCRdb holds only in-frame clones, not every one. The table lists about 180,000 clones, around 88% of them singletons. CDR3 length: 16 residues. In germline, CDR1 is SGHNT, CDR2 YYREEE (reference sequence). V dropped 1 base and J dropped 3; count of bases not matched to a gene: 6. Study-wide results and limits: Only a handful of individuals given AZD1222 were seropositive at baseline. Across the whole spike, CD4 TCRs peaked at regions 160-218 and 743-854. Clonal diversity was possibly underestimated, and white British individuals and females predominated among donors.

About this clone itself: Its specificity is not known.

The clonotype comes from an adult in good health. The chain couples TRBV5-4 to TRBJ2-2; TRBD1 matches 7 bases. Sequenced here: peripheral blood, sampled on day 0 of AZD1222 vaccination. The CDR3 reads CASSLRTGRDTGELFF. CDR3 sequence (DNA): TGTGCCAGCAGCTTGAGGACAGGTCGGGACACCGGGGAGCTGTTTTTT.